This T cell receptor beta chain was sequenced during a study of T cell responses to AZD1222 COVID-19 vaccine. Libraries were prepared by immunoSEQ multiplex PCR; TCRdb keeps only in-frame clonotypes and omits some of them. The sample yields 180,000 or so clones, around 90% seen once. For this clone: The same CDR3 is also encoded by other DNA sequences in this sample.

The sequencing here drew on peripheral blood, taken on day 0 of AZD1222 vaccination. The TCR originated in an adult in good health.

CDR3 region: CASSPGTGGDGYTF. The CDR3 nucleotides read TGCGCCAGCAGCCCCGGGACAGGGGGTGATGGCTACACCTTC. The chain joins TRBV5-1 to TRBJ1-2; 11 positions agree with TRBD1. Trimming took 4 bases from V and 6 from J; bases not matched to a gene: 5. Germline values: CDR1 SGHRS, CDR2 YFSETQ. The CDR3 has 14 residues.